This TCR beta chain stems from a study of radiotherapy plus CTLA-4 blockade in lung cancer. At the level of the study: Among patients, more than 15% showed objective responses, and approximately 30% had disease control. General study points: After radiotherapy and ipilimumab, tumor-derived clones expanded in peripheral blood.

Focal radiation with ipilimumab CTLA-4 blockade was given to patients with chemo-refractory metastatic non-small-cell lung cancer. On this clone itself: Antigen unknown.

Data came from immunoSEQ multiplex PCR; TCRdb stores just in-frame clones and leaves some out. The sample includes tens of thousands of clones, 70% to 80% seen only once; the top ten take 2.5% to 3.5%. This receptor was taken from a human donor with non-small cell lung cancer who had a complete response to radiotherapy plus ipilimumab. Sequencing used peripheral blood, obtained from a patient treated with radiotherapy plus ipilimumab.

The CDR3 loop is CASRIQMNTEAFF. The CDR3 bases are TGTGCCAGCAGAATACAGATGAACACTGAAGCTTTCTTT. The chain combines TRBV14 with TRBJ1-1, with D uncertain. Germline assignment: CDR1 SGHDN and CDR2 FVKESK. This CDR3 is 13 amino acids long. V was pared by 6 bases and J by 0 bases, with 8 bases between.